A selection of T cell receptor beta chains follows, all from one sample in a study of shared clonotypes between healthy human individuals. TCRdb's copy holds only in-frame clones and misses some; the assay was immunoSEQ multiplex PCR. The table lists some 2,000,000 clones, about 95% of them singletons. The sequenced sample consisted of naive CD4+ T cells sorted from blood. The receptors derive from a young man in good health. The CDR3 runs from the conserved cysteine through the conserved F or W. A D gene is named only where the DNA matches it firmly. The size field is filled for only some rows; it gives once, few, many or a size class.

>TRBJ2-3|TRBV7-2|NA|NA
CASSSLAHSGDTQYF
TGTGCCAGCAGCTCTCTAGCTCACTCAGGAGATACGCAGTATTTT
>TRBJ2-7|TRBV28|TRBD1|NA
CASRGQGYSYEQYF
TGTGCCAGCAGGGGACAGGGTTACTCCTACGAGCAGTACTTC
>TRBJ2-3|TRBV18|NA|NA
CASSPGGADTQYF
TGTGCCAGCTCACCGGGAGGAGCAGATACGCAGTATTTT
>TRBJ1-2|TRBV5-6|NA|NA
CASSHKGTAHYGYTF
TGTGCCAGCAGCCACAAAGGGACCGCTCACTATGGCTACACCTTC
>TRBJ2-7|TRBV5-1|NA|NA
CASAGTLPYEQYF
TGCGCCAGCGCCGGGACTCTCCCCTACGAGCAGTACTTC
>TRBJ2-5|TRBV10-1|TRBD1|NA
CASSPGQGRQEIQYF
TGCGCCAGCAGTCCCGGACAGGGCAGACAAGAGATCCAGTACTTC
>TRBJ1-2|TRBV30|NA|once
CAGGGRTNYGYTF
TGTGCCGGGGGGGGCAGGACTAACTATGGCTACACCTTC
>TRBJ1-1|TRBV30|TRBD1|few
CAWSPGTGPTEAFF
TGTGCCTGGAGTCCAGGGACAGGGCCCACTGAAGCTTTCTTT
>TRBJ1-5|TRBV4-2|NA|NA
CASSQSSAVTNQPQHF
TGTGCCAGCAGCCAATCTTCGGCAGTAACAAATCAGCCCCAGCATTTT
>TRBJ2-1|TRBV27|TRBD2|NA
CASSDRTSGSEQFF
TGTGCCAGCAGTGATCGGACTAGCGGGAGTGAGCAGTTCTTC
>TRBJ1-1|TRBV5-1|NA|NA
CASSLEAGLNTEAFF
TGCGCCAGCAGCTTGGAGGCAGGCCTGAACACTGAAGCTTTCTTT
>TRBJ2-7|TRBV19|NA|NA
CASSSAGGGYEQYF
TGTGCCAGTAGTAGCGCAGGGGGAGGCTACGAGCAGTACTTC
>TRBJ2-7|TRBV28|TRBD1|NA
CASIRSGQGRYEQYF
TGTGCCAGCATACGGTCGGGACAGGGCAGATACGAGCAGTACTTC
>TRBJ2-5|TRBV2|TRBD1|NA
CASSEQRQGSETQYF
TGTGCCAGCAGTGAACAACGACAGGGGTCGGAGACCCAGTACTTC
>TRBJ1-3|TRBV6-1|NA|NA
CASSVGISGNTIYF
TGTGCCAGCAGTGTGGGGATCTCTGGAAACACCATATATTTT
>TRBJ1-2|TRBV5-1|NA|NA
CASSLAPGTLWGYTF
TGCGCCAGCAGCTTGGCCCCGGGGACCTTATGGGGCTACACCTTC
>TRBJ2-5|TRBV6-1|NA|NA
CASSERWTEETQYF
TGTGCCAGCAGTGAAAGGTGGACGGAAGAGACCCAGTACTTC
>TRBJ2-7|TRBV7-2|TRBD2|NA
CASSSGLAAPYEQYF
TGTGCCAGCAGCTCCGGACTAGCGGCACCCTACGAGCAGTACTTC
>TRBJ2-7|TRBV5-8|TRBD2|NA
CASSSERLAGNYEQYF
TGTGCCAGCAGCTCTGAGCGACTAGCGGGGAACTACGAGCAGTACTTC
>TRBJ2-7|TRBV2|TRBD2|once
CASSERSGGSIEQYF
TGTGCCAGCAGTGAAAGGAGCGGGGGGTCGATCGAGCAGTACTTC
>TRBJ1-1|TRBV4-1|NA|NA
CASRSPLNTEAFF
TGCGCCAGCAGGTCACCTCTGAACACTGAAGCTTTCTTT
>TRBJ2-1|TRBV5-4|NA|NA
CASSQTVEQFF
TGTGCCAGCAGCCAGACCGTAGAGCAGTTCTTC
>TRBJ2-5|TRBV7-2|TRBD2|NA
CASSQGRGETQYF
TGTGCCAGCAGCCAAGGGCGGGGGGAGACCCAGTACTTC
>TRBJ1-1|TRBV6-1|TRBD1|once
CASSLGTGGNTEAFF
TGTGCCAGCAGCCTCGGGACAGGGGGCAACACTGAAGCTTTCTTT
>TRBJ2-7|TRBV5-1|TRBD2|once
CASSFSGFSYEQYF
TGCGCCAGCAGCTTTAGCGGGTTCTCCTACGAGCAGTACTTC
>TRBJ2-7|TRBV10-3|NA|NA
CAISDGGLSYEQYF
TGTGCCATCAGTGACGGGGGGCTATCCTACGAGCAGTACTTC
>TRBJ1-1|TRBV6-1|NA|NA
CASSEARNTEAFF
TGTGCCAGCAGTGAAGCCAGGAACACTGAAGCTTTCTTT
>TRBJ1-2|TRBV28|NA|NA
CASSSGPQGDYGYTF
TGTGCCAGCAGCTCCGGGCCCCAAGGGGACTATGGCTACACCTTC
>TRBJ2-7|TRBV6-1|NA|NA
CASRGTSGPYEQYF
NA
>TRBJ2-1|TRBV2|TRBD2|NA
CASSRTGTTQNNEQFF
TGTGCCAGCAGTCGTACCGGGACTACCCAAAACAATGAGCAGTTCTTC